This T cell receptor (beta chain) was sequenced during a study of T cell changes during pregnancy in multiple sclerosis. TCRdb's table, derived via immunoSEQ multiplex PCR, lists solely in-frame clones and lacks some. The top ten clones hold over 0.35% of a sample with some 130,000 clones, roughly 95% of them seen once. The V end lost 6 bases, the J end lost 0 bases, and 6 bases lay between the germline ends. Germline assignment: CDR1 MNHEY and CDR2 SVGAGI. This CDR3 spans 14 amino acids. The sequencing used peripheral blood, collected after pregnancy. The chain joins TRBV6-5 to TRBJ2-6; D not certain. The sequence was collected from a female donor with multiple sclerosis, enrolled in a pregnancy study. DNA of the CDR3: TGTGCCAGCAGAACAATCTCTGGGGCCAACGTCCTGACTTTC. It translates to CASRTISGANVLTF.